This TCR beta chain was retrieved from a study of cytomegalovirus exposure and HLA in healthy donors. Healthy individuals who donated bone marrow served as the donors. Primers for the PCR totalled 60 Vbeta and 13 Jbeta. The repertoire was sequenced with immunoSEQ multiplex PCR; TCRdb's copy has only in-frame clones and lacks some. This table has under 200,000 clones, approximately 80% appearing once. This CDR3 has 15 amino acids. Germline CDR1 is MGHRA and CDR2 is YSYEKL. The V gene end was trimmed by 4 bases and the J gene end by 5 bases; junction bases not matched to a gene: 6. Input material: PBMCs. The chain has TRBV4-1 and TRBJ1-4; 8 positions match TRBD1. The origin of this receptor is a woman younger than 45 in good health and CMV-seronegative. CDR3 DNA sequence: TGCGCCAGCAGCCTTCCCGGGACAGGCAATGAAAAACTGTTTTTT. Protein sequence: CASSLPGTGNEKLFF.